This entry lists 26 T cell receptor beta chains sequenced from one sample in a study of response to subunit inactivated influenza vaccine. TCRdb itself ran the RT-PCR reads through MiXCR, one entry per CDR3 protein. The sample consists of about 530,000 distinct CDR3 sequences, under 15% of them appearing once. This specimen consisted of PBMCs from blood, obtained roughly 46 days after vaccination. The source is a man aged 45 to 65 who received an inactivated influenza vaccine.

The chain links TRBV11-2 to TRBJ1-4, with D tentatively TRBD1 (6 bases). The CDR3 spans 18 residues. Germline-derived CDR1 and CDR2 are SGHAT and FQNNGV. V dropped 5 bases and J dropped 0 bases, with 19 bases sitting between them. In DNA, the CDR3 is TGTGCCAGCAGCCGATTAATGGGGGGCCATTCAACTAATGAAAAACTGTTTTTT. This codes for CASSRLMGGHSTNEKLFF.

This clonotype has more than one count but fewer than ten. J is TRBJ1-5 and V is TRBV6-1, with D uncertain. The CDR3 consists of 15 residues. Deletions cut 1 base from V and 2 bases from J, with 9 bases between. Germline assignment: CDR1 MNHNS and CDR2 SASEGT. The DNA of the CDR3 is TGTGCCAGCAGTGAAGACCGGTTTGGCAATCAGCCCCAGCATTTT. It is translated as CASSEDRFGNQPQHF.

This clonotype was recorded a few times. V gene TRBV15 combines with J gene TRBJ1-4; unclear D gene. The CDR3 has 13 residues. Germline V gives CDR1 LNHNV, CDR2 YYDKDF (reference sequence). With 3 bases removed from V and 7 bases from J, the gap between germline ends came to 9 bases. CDR3 sequence: CATSRAPSEKLFF. The CDR3 DNA reads as TGTGCCACCAGCAGGGCCCCGAGTGAAAAACTGTTTTTT.

This chain connects TRBV20-1 to TRBJ2-7; the D gene is possibly TRBD1 (6 bases). The CDR3 is made up of 13 amino acids. Germline-derived CDR1 and CDR2 are DFQATT and SNEGSKA (reference sequence). V was shortened by 1 base and J by 5 bases, with 12 bases between the two germline ends. CDR3: CSARVNRVDEQYF. For the CDR3, the DNA is TGCAGTGCTAGAGTGAACAGGGTGGACGAGCAGTACTTC.

The chain is built from TRBV7-9 and TRBJ2-7; 7 bases line up with TRBD1. With 5 bases clipped from V and 5 bases from J, the junction kept 9 bases outside the gene matches. Germline CDR1 reads SEHNR; CDR2 reads FQNEAQ (reference sequence). The CDR3 runs 14 residues. The DNA for the CDR3 is TGTGCCAGCAGCCGGGGACAGACAAACCACGAGCAGTACTTC. Translation gives CASSRGQTNHEQYF.

This sequence joins TRBV5-1 and TRBJ2-3; D ambiguous. The CDR3 contains 15 residues. The germline gives CDR1 SGHRS, CDR2 YFSETQ. V lost 1 base, J lost 0 bases, and 9 bases lay in between. The CDR3 loop reads CASSLWSVSTDTQYF. Here the CDR3 DNA reads TGCGCCAGCAGCTTGTGGTCAGTGAGCACAGATACGCAGTATTTT.

This clonotype was counted once. The J gene is TRBJ1-4, the V gene TRBV7-9; D gene ambiguous. The V and J ends lost 4 bases and 7 bases respectively, with 7 bases between them. CDR1 is SEHNR and CDR2 is FQNEAQ in the germline V gene (reference sequence). The CDR3 runs to 12 residues. DNA for the CDR3: TGTGCCAGCAGCTACTCAGGTGAAAAACTGTTTTTT. Its translation: CASSYSGEKLFF.

This clonotype was counted a few times. The chain has TRBV29-1 and TRBJ2-2, with no clear D. This CDR3 has 13 amino acids. The V end was cut by 0 bases, the J end by 2 bases, with 4 bases between. Germline CDR1 reads SQVTM; CDR2 reads ANQGSEA. This chain's CDR3 is CSVEERNTGELFF. CDR3 DNA sequence: TGCAGCGTTGAAGAACGAAACACCGGGGAGCTGTTTTTT.

This clonotype was picked up a small number of times. This sequence joins TRBV5-6 and TRBJ2-1, with 12 bases that match TRBD2. With V trimmed by 3 bases and J by 8 bases, 6 bases remained unmatched. The CDR3 covers 15 residues. Germline V gives CDR1 SGHDT, CDR2 YYEEEE. The CDR3 is CASSSLAGGLYEQFF. The CDR3 DNA reads TGTGCCAGCAGCTCTCTAGCGGGAGGGCTTTATGAGCAGTTCTTC.

The chain has TRBV4-1 and TRBJ2-2; the D is unclear. The V and J ends lost 0 bases and 5 bases respectively, with 7 bases between them. Germline V lookup: CDR1 MGHRA, CDR2 YSYEKL. The CDR3 is 14 residues long. The CDR3 sequence is CASSQEGKTGELFF. For the CDR3, the DNA is TGCGCCAGCAGCCAAGAGGGAAAGACCGGGGAGCTGTTTTTT.

The chain is built from TRBV7-2 and TRBJ1-2; the D gene is possibly TRBD1 (5 bases). Germline assignment: CDR1 SGHTA and CDR2 FQGNSA. Trimming pared 2 bases from V and 8 bases from J, leaving 15 bases between. The length of the CDR3 is 14 residues. The CDR3 DNA is TGTGCCAGCAGCTTAAGCAGGGAAAAGTGGGGCTACACCTTC. Translating gives CASSLSREKWGYTF.

In this sample, this clonotype turned up a few times. The J gene is TRBJ2-1, the V gene TRBV6-2 or TRBV6-3; D is perhaps TRBD1 or TRBD2 (5 bases each). The germline V gene has CDR1 MNHEY and CDR2 SVGEGT. V was shortened by 4 bases and J by 7 bases, with 14 bases between the two germline ends. The CDR3 loop spans 14 amino acids. The chain's CDR3 is CASSSMGPINEQFF. As DNA, the CDR3 is TGTGCCAGCAGTTCAATGGGACCGATAAATGAGCAGTTCTTC.

This clonotype was counted only a few times. The genes are TRBV20-1 and TRBJ2-7; either TRBD1 or TRBD2 may supply D (5 bases each). V lost 3 bases to trimming and J lost 3 bases, with 12 bases between them. CDR1 is DFQATT and CDR2 is SNEGSKA in the germline V gene (reference sequence). This CDR3 is built from 13 residues. As DNA, the CDR3 is TGCAGTGCTAGTAGAGGGGCTGACTACGAGCAGTACTTC. Translation gives CSASRGADYEQYF.

V and J are TRBV20-1 and TRBJ2-7, with a possible D match to TRBD2 (6 bases). Trimming took off 5 bases at V and 4 bases at J, with 18 bases between the two ends. Germline CDR1 and CDR2: DFQATT and SNEGSKA (reference sequence). This CDR3 has 14 residues. CDR3 in amino acids: CSAAPQTRRYEQYF. CDR3 bases: TGCAGTGCTGCCCCACAGACTAGGAGATACGAGCAGTACTTC.

This rearrangement joins TRBV20-1 to TRBJ2-1; D is unresolved. The V and J ends lost 1 base and 3 bases respectively, with 10 bases between them. Per germline, CDR1 DFQATT and CDR2 SNEGSKA (reference sequence). The CDR3 is 14 amino acids. The CDR3 here is CSARGPERYNEQFF. DNA of the CDR3: TGCAGTGCTAGAGGACCCGAGCGCTACAATGAGCAGTTCTTC.

This clonotype was observed at least ten times. This chain joins TRBV12-3 or TRBV12-4 and TRBJ2-1, with D possibly TRBD1 on 5 matching bases. V was shortened by 5 bases and J by 15 bases, with 23 bases between the two germline ends. This CDR3 contains 14 residues. DNA for the CDR3: TGTGCCAGCAGTCCCTTACCCGACAGTGTGGTTGGGTTCTTC. Its translation: CASSPLPDSVVGFF.

The table lists this clonotype with many counts. This rearrangement joins TRBV12-3 or TRBV12-4 to TRBJ2-1; a possible D gene is TRBD1 (6 bases). V lost 7 bases and J 9 bases, leaving 19 bases between the germline ends. This CDR3 has 14 amino acids. The CDR3 sequence is CASTLGAGVGEQFF. The CDR3 coding sequence is TGTGCCAGCACCCTAGGGGCAGGGGTGGGTGAGCAGTTCTTC.

This chain uses TRBV7-8 with TRBJ2-6, with D uncertain. The CDR3 has 16 residues. Germline V gene data show CDR1 as SGHVS and CDR2 as FQNEAQ. Trimming stripped 1 base from V and 2 bases from J, with 9 bases between. The CDR3 region has the DNA TGTGCCAGCAGCTTAGGTTACACACCTGGGGCCAACGTCCTGACTTTC. This gives the protein CASSLGYTPGANVLTF.

The sample holds many counts of this clonotype. This chain uses TRBV27 with TRBJ2-7; perhaps TRBD2 as D (7 bases). The CDR3 runs 15 residues. V was trimmed by 3 bases and J by 3 bases, leaving 15 bases between them. From germline, CDR1 is MNHEY and CDR2 SMNVEV (reference sequence). The CDR3 here is CASSFEGGLVYEQYF. The CDR3 nucleotides read TGTGCCAGCAGTTTCGAGGGGGGGCTAGTCTACGAGCAGTACTTC.

Concerning this clonotype itself: The junction shows a germline mismatch at one end, possibly a read error. This chain links TRBV3-1 with TRBJ2-7; 7 nucleotides match TRBD2. Germline CDR1 and CDR2: LGHDT and YNNKEL (reference sequence). CDR3 length: 15 residues. The CDR3 here is CACSQDRLAHYEQYF. DNA of the CDR3: TGTGCCTGCAGCCAAGATCGACTAGCCCACTACGAGCAGTACTTC.

The chain combines TRBV9 with TRBJ2-2; 9 bases are shared with TRBD1. V shed 4 bases and J 5 bases; nucleotides not matched to a gene: 9. Germline V gene sequence: CDR1 SGDLS, CDR2 YYNGEE. CDR3 length: 16 residues. CDR3 bases: TGTGCCAGCAGCCCCCCCGGGACAGGGCCTACCGGGGAGCTGTTTTTT. Encoded protein: CASSPPGTGPTGELFF. Together with reference TRBV9 and TRBJ2-2, the CDR3 gives the full variable domain: DSGVTQTPKHLITATGQRVTLRCSPRSGDLSVYWYQQSLDQGLQFLIQYYNGEERAKGNILERFSAQQFPDLHSELNLSSLELGDSALYFCASSPPGTGPTGELFFGEGSRLTVL.

This clonotype was picked up many times. The V and J genes are TRBV4-3 and TRBJ2-2, with D possibly TRBD1 on 6 matching bases. The CDR3 totals 15 residues. Germline V lookup: CDR1 LGHNA, CDR2 YSLEER. V was shortened by 1 base and J by 2 bases, with 8 bases between the two germline ends. The DNA of the CDR3 is TGCGCCAGCAGCCAAGGGACAGACAACACCGGGGAGCTGTTTTTT. Its protein is CASSQGTDNTGELFF.

V gene TRBV28 combines with J gene TRBJ2-1; D is perhaps TRBD1 (6 bases). The V and J ends lost 7 bases and 1 base respectively, with 14 bases between them. Germline V gene data show CDR1 as MDHEN and CDR2 as SYDVKM. This CDR3 has 15 residues. The CDR3 region has the DNA TGTGCCAGCACCCAGGACAGCGCGTCCTACAATGAGCAGTTCTTC. It specifies CASTQDSASYNEQFF.

This clonotype was seen more than once but under ten times. The chain is built from TRBV27 and TRBJ2-3, with D possibly TRBD2 on 6 matching bases. The CDR3 runs to 19 residues. Germline values: CDR1 MNHEY, CDR2 SMNVEV (reference sequence). The V and J ends lost 5 bases and 0 bases respectively, with 24 bases between them. The CDR3 is CASSKGAAGRHRSTDTQYF. CDR3 sequence (DNA): TGTGCCAGCAGTAAGGGTGCCGCAGGGAGGCATCGTAGCACAGATACGCAGTATTTT.

The DNA of the CDR3 is TGTGCCAGCGCTAGCATTAGTTTGACAGATACGCAGTATTTT. Its protein product is CASASISLTDTQYF. The chain uses TRBV2 and TRBJ2-3; the D gene is possibly TRBD2 (5 bases). Germline values: CDR1 SNHLY, CDR2 FYNNEI. Trimming left V 8 bases short and J 3 bases short, with 15 bases between. This CDR3 region has 14 residues.

This clonotype was detected a few times. The gene calls are TRBV6-1 and TRBJ2-2; 9 bases agree with TRBD2. Germline assignment: CDR1 MNHNS and CDR2 SASEGT. The trim removed 8 bases at V and 6 bases at J, leaving 7 bases unmatched. This CDR3 spans 14 amino acids. The CDR3 protein is CASCQREEAGELFF. CDR3 nucleotides: TGTGCCAGCTGCCAGCGGGAGGAAGCCGGGGAGCTGTTTTTT.